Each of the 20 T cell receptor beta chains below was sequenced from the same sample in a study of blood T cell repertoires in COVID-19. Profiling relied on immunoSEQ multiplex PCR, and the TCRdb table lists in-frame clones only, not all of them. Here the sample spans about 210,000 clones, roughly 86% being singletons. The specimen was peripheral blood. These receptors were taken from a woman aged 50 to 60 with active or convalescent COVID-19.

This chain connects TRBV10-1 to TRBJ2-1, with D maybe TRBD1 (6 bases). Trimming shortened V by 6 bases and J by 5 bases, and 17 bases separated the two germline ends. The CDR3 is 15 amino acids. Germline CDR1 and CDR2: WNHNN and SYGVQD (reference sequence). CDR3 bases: TGCGCCAGCAGCCCCTCAGGGCAGGGGAACAATGAGCAGTTCTTC. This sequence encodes CASSPSGQGNNEQFF.

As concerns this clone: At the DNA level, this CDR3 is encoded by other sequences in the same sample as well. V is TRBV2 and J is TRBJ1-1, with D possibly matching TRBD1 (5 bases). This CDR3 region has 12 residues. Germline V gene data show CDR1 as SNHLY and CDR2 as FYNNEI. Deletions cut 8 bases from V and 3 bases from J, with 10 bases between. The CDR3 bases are TGTGCCAGCGGCAGGGCCTACACTGAAGCTTTCTTT. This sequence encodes CASGRAYTEAFF.

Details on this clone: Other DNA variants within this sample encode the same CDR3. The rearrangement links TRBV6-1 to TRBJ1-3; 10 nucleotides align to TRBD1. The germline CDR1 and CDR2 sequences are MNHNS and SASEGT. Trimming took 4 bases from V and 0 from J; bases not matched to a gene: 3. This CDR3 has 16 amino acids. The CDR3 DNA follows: TGTGCCAGCAGTGCCCGGACAGGGGGCTCTGGAAACACCATATATTTT. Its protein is CASSARTGGSGNTIYF.

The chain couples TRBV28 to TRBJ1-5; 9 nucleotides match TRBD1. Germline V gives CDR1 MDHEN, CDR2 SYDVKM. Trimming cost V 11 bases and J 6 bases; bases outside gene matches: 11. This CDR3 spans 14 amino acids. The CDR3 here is CAYARDRESQPQHF. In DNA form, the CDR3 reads TGTGCCTATGCCCGGGACAGGGAGAGTCAGCCCCAGCATTTT.

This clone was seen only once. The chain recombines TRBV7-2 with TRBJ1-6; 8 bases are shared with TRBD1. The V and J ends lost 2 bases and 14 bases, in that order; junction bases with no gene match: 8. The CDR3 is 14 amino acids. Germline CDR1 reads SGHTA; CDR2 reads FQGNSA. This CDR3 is CASSLQGAIGALHF. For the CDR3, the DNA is TGTGCCAGCAGCTTACAGGGGGCTATTGGAGCCCTCCACTTT.

CDR3 sequence: CASSSRAGEATNEKLFF. The CDR3 bases are TGTGCCAGCAGTTCCCGAGCGGGGGAGGCAACTAATGAAAAACTGTTTTTT. The V gene is TRBV28, the J gene TRBJ1-4; a possible D gene is TRBD1 (5 bases). The CDR3 spans 17 residues. Germline V gene sequence: CDR1 MDHEN, CDR2 SYDVKM. Trimming shortened V by 4 bases and J by 0 bases, and 15 bases separated the two germline ends. Together with reference TRBV28 and TRBJ1-4, the CDR3 gives the full variable domain: DVKVTQSSRYLVKRTGEKVFLECVQDMDHENMFWYRQDPGLGLRLIYFSYDVKMKEKGDIPEGYSVSREKKERFSLILESASTNQTSMYLCASSSRAGEATNEKLFFGSGTQLSVL.

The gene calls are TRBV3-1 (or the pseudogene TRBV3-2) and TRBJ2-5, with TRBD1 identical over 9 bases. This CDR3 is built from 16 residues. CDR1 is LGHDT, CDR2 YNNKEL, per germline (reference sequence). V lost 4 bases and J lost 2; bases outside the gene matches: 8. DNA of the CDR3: TGTGCCAGCAGCCGAGGGACAGGGAATATTCAAGAGACCCAGTACTTC. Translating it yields CASSRGTGNIQETQYF.

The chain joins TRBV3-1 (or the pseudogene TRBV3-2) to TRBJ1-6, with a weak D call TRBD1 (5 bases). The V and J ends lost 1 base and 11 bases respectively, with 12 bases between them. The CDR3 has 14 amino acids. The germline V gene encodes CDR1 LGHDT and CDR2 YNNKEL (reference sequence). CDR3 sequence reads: CASSQAGGWTPLHF. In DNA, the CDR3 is TGTGCCAGCAGCCAAGCTGGGGGGTGGACACCCCTCCACTTT.

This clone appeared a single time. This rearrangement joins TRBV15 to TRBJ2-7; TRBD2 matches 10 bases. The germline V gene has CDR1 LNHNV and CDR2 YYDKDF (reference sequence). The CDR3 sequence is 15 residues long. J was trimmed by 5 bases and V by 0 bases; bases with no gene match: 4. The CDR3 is CATSRDPSGSDEQYF. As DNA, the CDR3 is TGTGCCACCAGCAGAGATCCTAGCGGGAGTGACGAGCAGTACTTC.

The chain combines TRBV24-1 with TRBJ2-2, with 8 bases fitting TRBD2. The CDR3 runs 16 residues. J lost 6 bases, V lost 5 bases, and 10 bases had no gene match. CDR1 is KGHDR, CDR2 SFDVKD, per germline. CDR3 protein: CATSALTSVGAGELFF. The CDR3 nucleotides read TGTGCCACCAGTGCTCTGACTAGCGTCGGAGCCGGGGAGCTGTTTTTT.

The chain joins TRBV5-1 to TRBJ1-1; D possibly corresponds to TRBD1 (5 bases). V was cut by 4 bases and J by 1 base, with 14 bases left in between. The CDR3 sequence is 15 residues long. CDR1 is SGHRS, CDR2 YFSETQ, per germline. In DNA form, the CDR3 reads TGCGCCAGCAGCGTTGGGGCCTTAGGGAACACTGAAGCTTTCTTT. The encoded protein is CASSVGALGNTEAFF.

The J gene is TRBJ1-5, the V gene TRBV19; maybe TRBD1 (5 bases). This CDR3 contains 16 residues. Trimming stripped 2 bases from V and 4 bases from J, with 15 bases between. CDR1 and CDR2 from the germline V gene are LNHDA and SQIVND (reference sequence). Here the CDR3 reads CASSIMAGKLNQPQHF. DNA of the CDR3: TGTGCCAGTAGTATAATGGCAGGGAAATTAAATCAGCCCCAGCATTTT.

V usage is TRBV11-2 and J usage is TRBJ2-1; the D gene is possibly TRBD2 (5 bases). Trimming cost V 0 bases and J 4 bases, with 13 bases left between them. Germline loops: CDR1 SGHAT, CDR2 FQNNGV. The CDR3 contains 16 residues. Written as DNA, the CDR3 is TGTGCCAGCAGCTTAGAAGCCGGGAATCCGTACAATGAGCAGTTCTTC. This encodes CASSLEAGNPYNEQFF.

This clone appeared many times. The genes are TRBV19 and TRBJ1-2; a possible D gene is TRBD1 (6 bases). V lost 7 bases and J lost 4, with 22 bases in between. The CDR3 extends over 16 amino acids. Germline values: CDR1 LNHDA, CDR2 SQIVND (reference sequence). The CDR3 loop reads CASKGGVRARSYGYTF. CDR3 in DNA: TGTGCCAGTAAGGGGGGGGTCCGTGCGCGAAGCTATGGCTACACCTTC.

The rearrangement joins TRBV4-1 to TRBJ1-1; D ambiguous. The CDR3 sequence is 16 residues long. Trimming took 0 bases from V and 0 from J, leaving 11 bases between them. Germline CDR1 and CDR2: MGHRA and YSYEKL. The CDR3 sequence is CASSQEMTLLNTEAFF. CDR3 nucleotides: TGCGCCAGCAGCCAAGAAATGACACTTTTGAACACTGAAGCTTTCTTT.

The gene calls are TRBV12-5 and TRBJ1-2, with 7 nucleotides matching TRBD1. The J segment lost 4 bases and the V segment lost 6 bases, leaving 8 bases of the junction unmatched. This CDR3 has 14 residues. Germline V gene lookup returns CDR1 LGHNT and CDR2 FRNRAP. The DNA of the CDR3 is TGTGCTAGTGGCCTTTTGGGACAGAGCTATGGCTACACCTTC. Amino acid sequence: CASGLLGQSYGYTF.

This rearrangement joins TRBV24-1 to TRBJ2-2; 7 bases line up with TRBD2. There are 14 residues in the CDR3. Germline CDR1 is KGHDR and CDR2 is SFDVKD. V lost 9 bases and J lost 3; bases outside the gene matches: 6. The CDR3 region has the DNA TGTGCCACCGGGCGGGAGATTGACACCGGGGAGCTGTTTTTT. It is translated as CATGREIDTGELFF.

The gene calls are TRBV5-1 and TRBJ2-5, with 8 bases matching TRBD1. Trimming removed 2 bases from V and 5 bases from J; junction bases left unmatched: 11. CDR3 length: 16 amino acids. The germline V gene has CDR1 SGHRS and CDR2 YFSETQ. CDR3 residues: CASSFDPQGAGETQYF. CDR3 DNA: TGCGCCAGCAGCTTTGACCCCCAGGGGGCCGGTGAGACCCAGTACTTC.

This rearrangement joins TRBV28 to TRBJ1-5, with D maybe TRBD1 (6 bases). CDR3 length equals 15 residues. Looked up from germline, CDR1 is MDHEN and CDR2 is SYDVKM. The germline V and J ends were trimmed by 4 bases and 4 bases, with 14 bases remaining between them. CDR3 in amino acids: CASSSPTGANQPQHF. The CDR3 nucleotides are TGTGCCAGCAGTTCACCGACAGGAGCGAATCAGCCCCAGCATTTT.

The CDR3 region has the DNA TGTGCCAGCAGTTTCTCCCCCGGGACAGGGTTGAATGGCTACACCTTC. Translating gives CASSFSPGTGLNGYTF. The chain employs TRBV28 and TRBJ1-2; 9 bases fit TRBD1. The CDR3 extends over 16 amino acids. V gave up 3 bases and J gave up 6 bases; unmatched junction bases: 11. Germline V gene sequence: CDR1 MDHEN, CDR2 SYDVKM.